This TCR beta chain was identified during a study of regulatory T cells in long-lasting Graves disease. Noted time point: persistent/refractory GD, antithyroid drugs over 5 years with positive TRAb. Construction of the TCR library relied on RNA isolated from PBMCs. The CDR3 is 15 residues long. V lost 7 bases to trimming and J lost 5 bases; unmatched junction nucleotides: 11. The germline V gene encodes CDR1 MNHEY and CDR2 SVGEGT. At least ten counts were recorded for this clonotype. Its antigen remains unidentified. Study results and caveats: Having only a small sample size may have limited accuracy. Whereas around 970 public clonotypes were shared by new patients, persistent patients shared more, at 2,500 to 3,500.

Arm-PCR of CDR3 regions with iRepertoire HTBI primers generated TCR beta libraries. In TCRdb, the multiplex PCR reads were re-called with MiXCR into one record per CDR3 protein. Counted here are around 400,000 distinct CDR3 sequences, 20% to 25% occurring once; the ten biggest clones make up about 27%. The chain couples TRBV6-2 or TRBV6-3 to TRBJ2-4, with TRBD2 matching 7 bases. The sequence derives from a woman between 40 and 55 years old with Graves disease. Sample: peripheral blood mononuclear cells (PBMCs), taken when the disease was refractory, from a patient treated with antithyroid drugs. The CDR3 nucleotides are TGTGCCAGCACCGAGGGGCCTAGCGGTGAAAACATTCAGTACTTC. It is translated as CASTEGPSGENIQYF.